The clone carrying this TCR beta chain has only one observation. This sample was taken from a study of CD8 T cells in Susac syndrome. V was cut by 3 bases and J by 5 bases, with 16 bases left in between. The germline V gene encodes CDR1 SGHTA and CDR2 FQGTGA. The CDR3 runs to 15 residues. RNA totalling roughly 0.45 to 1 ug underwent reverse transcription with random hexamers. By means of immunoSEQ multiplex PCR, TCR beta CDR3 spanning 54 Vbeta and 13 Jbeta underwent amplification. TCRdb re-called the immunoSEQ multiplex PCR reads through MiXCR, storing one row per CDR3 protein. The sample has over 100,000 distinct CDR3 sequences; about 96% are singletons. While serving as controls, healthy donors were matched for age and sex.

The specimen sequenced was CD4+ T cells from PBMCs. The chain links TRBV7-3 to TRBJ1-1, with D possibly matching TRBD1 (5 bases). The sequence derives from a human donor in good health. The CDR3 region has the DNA TGTGCCAGCAGCTTGGGCGGGGCAGGGAAAACTGAAGCTTTCTTT. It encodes CASSLGGAGKTEAFF.